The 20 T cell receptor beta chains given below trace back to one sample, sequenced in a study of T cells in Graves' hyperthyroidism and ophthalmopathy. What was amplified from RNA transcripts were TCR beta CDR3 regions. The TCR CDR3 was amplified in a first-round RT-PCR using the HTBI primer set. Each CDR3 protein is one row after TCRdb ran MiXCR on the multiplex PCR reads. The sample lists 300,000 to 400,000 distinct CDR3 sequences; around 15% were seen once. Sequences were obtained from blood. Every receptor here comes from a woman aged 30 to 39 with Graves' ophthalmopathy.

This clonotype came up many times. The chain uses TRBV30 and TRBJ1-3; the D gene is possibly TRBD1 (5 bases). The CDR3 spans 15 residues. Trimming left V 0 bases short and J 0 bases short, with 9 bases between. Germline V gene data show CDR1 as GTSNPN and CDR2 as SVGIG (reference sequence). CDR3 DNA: TGTGCCTGGAGTGTAGGGGAGGCCTCTGGAAACACCATATATTTT. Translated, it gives CAWSVGEASGNTIYF.

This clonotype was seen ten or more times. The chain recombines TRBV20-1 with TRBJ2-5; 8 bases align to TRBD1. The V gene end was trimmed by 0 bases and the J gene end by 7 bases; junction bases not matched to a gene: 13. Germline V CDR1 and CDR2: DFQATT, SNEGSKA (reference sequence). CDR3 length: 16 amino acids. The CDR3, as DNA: TGCAGTGCTAGAGACAACAGGGGGTCTTCTGGTGGGACCCAGTACTTC. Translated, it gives CSARDNRGSSGGTQYF.

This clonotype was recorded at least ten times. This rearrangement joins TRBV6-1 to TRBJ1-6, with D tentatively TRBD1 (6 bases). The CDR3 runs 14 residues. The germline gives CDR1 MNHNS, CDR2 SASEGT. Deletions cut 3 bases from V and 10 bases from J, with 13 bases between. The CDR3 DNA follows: TGTGCCAGCAGTGACCTGCAGGGGCAATCACCCCTCCACTTT. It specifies CASSDLQGQSPLHF.

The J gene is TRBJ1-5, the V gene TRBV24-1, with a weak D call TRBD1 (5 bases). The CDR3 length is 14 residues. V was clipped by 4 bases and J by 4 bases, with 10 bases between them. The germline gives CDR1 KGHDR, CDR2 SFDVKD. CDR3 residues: CATSDPGTNQPQHF. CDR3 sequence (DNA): TGTGCCACCAGTGACCCAGGGACGAATCAGCCCCAGCATTTT.

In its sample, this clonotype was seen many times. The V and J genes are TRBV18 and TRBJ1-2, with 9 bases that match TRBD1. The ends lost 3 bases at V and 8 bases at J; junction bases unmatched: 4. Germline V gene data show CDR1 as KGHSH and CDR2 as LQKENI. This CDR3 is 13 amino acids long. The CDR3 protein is CASSPGQGRGYTF. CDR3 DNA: TGTGCCAGCTCACCCGGACAGGGGAGGGGCTACACCTTC.

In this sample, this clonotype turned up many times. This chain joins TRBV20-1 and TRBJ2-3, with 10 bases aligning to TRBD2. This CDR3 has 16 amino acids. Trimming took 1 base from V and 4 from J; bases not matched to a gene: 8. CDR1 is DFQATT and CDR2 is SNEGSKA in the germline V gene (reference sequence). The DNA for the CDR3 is TGCAGTGCTAGAGCTGGAAGCGGGGGGGCCTCAGATACGCAGTATTTT. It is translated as CSARAGSGGASDTQYF.

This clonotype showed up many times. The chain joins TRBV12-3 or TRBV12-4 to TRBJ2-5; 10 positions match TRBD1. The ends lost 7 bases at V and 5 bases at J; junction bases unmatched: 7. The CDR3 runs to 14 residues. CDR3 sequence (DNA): TGTGCCAGCACCCAGACAGGGGGCTTGGAGACCCAGTACTTC. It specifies CASTQTGGLETQYF.

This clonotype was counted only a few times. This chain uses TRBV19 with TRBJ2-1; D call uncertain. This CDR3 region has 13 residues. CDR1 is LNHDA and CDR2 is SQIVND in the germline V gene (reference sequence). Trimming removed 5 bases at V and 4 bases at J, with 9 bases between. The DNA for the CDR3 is TGTGCCAGTAGTCCAAGAAATTACAATGAGCAGTTCTTC. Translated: CASSPRNYNEQFF.

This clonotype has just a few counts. The chain's CDR3 is CSASSPGTNNEQFF. DNA for the CDR3: TGCAGTGCTAGTTCCCCAGGGACTAACAATGAGCAGTTCTTC. The chain employs TRBV20-1 and TRBJ2-1; 7 bases line up with TRBD2. The CDR3 length is 14 residues. The V and J ends lost 3 bases and 5 bases, in that order; junction bases with no gene match: 7. Germline V gene lookup returns CDR1 DFQATT and CDR2 SNEGSKA (reference sequence).

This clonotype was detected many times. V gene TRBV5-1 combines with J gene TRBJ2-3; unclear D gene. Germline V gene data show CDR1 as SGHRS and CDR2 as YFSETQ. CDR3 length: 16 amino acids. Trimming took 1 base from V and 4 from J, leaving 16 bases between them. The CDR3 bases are TGCGCCAGCAGCTTGAGGGTCACACCGGCCCCAGATACGCAGTATTTT. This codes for CASSLRVTPAPDTQYF.

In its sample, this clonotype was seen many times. CDR3 sequence (DNA): TGTGCCACCAGTGACCGCGACAAATCGGGCCCGGATACGCAGTATTTT. Its protein product is CATSDRDKSGPDTQYF. This chain uses TRBV24-1 with TRBJ2-3, with no clear D. V dropped 4 bases and J dropped 6 bases, with 19 bases sitting between them. This CDR3 region has 16 residues. The V gene's germline CDR1 is KGHDR and CDR2 SFDVKD.

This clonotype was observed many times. CDR3 sequence reads: CASSSQQRGYNEQFF. CDR3 nucleotides: TGTGCCAGCAGCTCCCAGCAGCGGGGTTACAATGAGCAGTTCTTC. The chain recombines TRBV7-3 with TRBJ2-1; 7 bases fit TRBD2. J gave up 4 bases and V 4 bases, and 7 bases lay outside the gene matches. CDR1 is SGHTA, CDR2 FQGTGA, per germline. The CDR3 sequence is 15 residues long.

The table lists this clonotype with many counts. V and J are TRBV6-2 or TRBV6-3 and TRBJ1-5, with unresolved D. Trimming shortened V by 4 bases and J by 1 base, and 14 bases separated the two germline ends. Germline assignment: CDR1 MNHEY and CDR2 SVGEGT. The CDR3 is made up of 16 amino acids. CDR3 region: CASSFAPDLSNQPQHF. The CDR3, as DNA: TGTGCCAGCAGTTTCGCCCCGGACCTGAGCAATCAGCCCCAGCATTTT.

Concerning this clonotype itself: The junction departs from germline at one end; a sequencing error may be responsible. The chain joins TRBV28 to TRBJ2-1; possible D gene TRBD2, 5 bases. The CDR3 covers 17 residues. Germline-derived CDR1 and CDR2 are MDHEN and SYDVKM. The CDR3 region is CASTSLRSGSSYNGQFF. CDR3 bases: TGTGCCAGCACCTCTCTTCGATCGGGGAGCTCCTACAATGGGCAGTTCTTC.

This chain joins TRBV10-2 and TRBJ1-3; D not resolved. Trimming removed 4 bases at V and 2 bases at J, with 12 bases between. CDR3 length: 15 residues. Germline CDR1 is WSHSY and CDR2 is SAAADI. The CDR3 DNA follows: TGCGCCAGCAGTGGCGTAACCGGGCCTGGAAACACCATATATTTT. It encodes CASSGVTGPGNTIYF.

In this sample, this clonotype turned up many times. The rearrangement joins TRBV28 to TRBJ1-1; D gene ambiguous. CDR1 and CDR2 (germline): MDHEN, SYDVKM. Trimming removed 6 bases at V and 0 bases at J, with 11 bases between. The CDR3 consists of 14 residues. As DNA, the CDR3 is TGTGCCAGCAGCCCCCCCGGGGTGAACACTGAAGCTTTCTTT. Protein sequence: CASSPPGVNTEAFF.

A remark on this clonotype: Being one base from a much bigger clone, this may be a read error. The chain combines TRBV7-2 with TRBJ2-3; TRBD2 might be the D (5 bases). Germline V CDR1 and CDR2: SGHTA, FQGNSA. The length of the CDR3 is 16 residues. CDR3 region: CASGLEPTMQSDTQYF. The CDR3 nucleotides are TGTGCCAGCGGCTTAGAACCGACTATGCAGTCAGATACGCAGTATTTT.

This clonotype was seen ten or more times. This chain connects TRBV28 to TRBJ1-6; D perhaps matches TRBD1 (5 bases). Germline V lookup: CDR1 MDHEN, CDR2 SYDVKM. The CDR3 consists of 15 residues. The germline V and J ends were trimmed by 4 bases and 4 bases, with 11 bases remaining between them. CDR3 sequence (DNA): TGTGCCAGCAGTTCAGGGCCTAGGTATAATTCACCCCTCCACTTT. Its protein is CASSSGPRYNSPLHF.

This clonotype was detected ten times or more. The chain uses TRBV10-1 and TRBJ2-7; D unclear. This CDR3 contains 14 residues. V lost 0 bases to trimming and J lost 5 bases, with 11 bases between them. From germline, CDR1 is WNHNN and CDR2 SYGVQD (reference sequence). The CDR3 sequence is CASSESKTHDEQYF. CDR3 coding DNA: TGCGCCAGCAGTGAGTCTAAGACACACGACGAGCAGTACTTC.

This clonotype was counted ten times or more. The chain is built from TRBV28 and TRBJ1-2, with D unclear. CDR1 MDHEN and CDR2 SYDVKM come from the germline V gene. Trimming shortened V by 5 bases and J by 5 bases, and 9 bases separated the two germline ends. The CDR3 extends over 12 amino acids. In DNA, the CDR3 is TGTGCCAGCAGTACGGCCGTATATGGCTACACCTTC. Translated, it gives CASSTAVYGYTF.